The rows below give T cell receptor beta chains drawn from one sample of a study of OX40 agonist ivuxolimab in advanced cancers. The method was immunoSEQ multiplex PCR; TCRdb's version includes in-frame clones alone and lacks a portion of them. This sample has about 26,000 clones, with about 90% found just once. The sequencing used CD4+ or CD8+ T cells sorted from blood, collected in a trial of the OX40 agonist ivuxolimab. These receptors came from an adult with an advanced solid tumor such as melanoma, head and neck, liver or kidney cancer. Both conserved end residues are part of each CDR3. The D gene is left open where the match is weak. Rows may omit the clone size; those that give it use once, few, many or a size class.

TGTGCCAGCAGCTTAGTAGGACAGGGCGATAGGGCTAGCACAGATACGCAGTATTTT	CASSLVGQGDRASTDTQYF	TRBV7-6	TRBJ2-3	NA	TRBD1
TGTGCCTGCGACAGGGAGGACTATGGCTACACCTTC	CACDREDYGYTF	TRBV30	TRBJ1-2	NA	TRBD1
TGTGCCAGCAGCCCCTCGCCAACACCCAATGAGCAGTTCTTC	CASSPSPTPNEQFF	TRBV4-2	TRBJ2-1	NA	NA
TGCGCCAGCAGCCAAGATAGGGGGCCCGGGGAGCTGTTTTTT	CASSQDRGPGELFF	TRBV4-3	TRBJ2-2	NA	TRBD1
TGTGCCAGCAGTTCCGGGACGAAGGCCTACGAGCAGTACTTC	CASSSGTKAYEQYF	TRBV7-9	TRBJ2-7	NA	NA
TGTGCCAGCAGCCCGGGGACGTCGGCAACTAATGAAAAACTGTTTTTT	CASSPGTSATNEKLFF	TRBV7-9	TRBJ1-4	NA	NA
TGTGCCAGCAGCCCGACAGGGGGCGGCCTCAATGAGCAGTTCTTC	CASSPTGGGLNEQFF	TRBV7-8	TRBJ2-1	NA	TRBD1
TGTGCCAGCAGCTTCTATAATAGCAATCAGCCCCAGCATTTT	CASSFYNSNQPQHF	TRBV7-2	TRBJ1-5	NA	NA
TGTGCCTGGAGTGTAACTAGCTTGGGCGGGGAGCTGTTTTTT	CAWSVTSLGGELFF	TRBV30	TRBJ2-2	NA	NA
TGTGCCAGCACCCCGGGAGGATCTAACTATGGCTACACCTTC	CASTPGGSNYGYTF	TRBV27	TRBJ1-2	NA	NA
TGCGCCAGCAGCCAAGACGGATACATAATAAACACCGGGGAGCTGTTTTTT	CASSQDGYIINTGELFF	TRBV4-1	TRBJ2-2	NA	NA
TGTGCCAGCACTTTGCGGGACAGGGCGACTTCCAATCAGCCCCAGCATTTT	CASTLRDRATSNQPQHF	TRBV28	TRBJ1-5	NA	TRBD1
TGTGCCAGCAGAACTGTCGGGAGCACAGATACGCAGTATTTT	CASRTVGSTDTQYF	TRBV27	TRBJ2-3	NA	NA
TGTGCCACCAGCACCGAGGACAGGGGAAGGGATGGCTACACCTTC	CATSTEDRGRDGYTF	TRBV15	TRBJ1-2	NA	TRBD1
TGTGCCAGCAGTTCACATAGCGTGGAGGGGTGGACCCAGTACTTC	CASSSHSVEGWTQYF	TRBV28	TRBJ2-5	NA	NA
TGTGCCAGCAGTGACTCCCAGCTAGCGGGGTCGGATACGCAGTATTTT	CASSDSQLAGSDTQYF	TRBV6-4	TRBJ2-3	NA	TRBD2
TGTGCCAGCAGCTCTTTCTCTGGACAGGGCGGCGCCGGGGAGCTGTTTTTT	CASSSFSGQGGAGELFF	TRBV7-3	TRBJ2-2	NA	TRBD1
TGTGCCAGCAGCTCCGGACTAGCGGGGGGGCTTGTCGGCTACAATGAGCAGTTCTTC	CASSSGLAGGLVGYNEQFF	TRBV7-8	TRBJ2-1	NA	TRBD2
TGCGCCAGCAGCACCGGGACAGGGGACACTGAAGCTTTCTTT	CASSTGTGDTEAFF	TRBV5-1	TRBJ1-1	few	TRBD1
TGTGCCAGCAGTTACGGCAATGAGCAGTTCTTC	CASSYGNEQFF	TRBV6-5	TRBJ2-1	NA	NA
TGTGCCAGTAGTATAGAACAGAGGGGAAATCAGCCCCAGCATTTT	CASSIEQRGNQPQHF	TRBV19	TRBJ1-5	NA	NA
TGTGCCAGCAGCAAAGAGGCAGGCGGACTCCTTCAGTACTTC	CASSKEAGGLLQYF	TRBV7-6	TRBJ2-4	NA	NA
TGTGCCAGCAGCTCCTCGGGAGGTTGGAACTATGGCTACACCTTC	CASSSSGGWNYGYTF	TRBV5-4	TRBJ1-2	NA	NA
TGTGCCAGCAGTGACCTAGCGGGGGGGGATGAGCAGTTCTTC	CASSDLAGGDEQFF	TRBV6-4	TRBJ2-1	NA	TRBD2
TGTGCCAGCAGCTTGGTCGGGACGGCTAACTATGGCTACACCTTC	CASSLVGTANYGYTF	TRBV5-5	TRBJ1-2	NA	NA
TGTGCCAGTAGGATGACGTTGGGACTAGCGGGAGGTTCAGATACGCAGTATTTT	CASRMTLGLAGGSDTQYF	TRBV19	TRBJ2-3	NA	TRBD2
TGTGCCAGCAGTTACGGAAGCTCTGGGGCCAACGTCCTGACTTTC	CASSYGSSGANVLTF	TRBV6-5	TRBJ2-6	NA	NA
TGTGCCAGCAGCGCAATTACAGGGGACACTGAAGCTTTCTTT	CASSAITGDTEAFF	TRBV5-5	TRBJ1-1	NA	TRBD1
TGTGCCAGCAGCCCGTCAGACTATAGCAATCAGCCCCAGCATTTT	CASSPSDYSNQPQHF	TRBV7-6	TRBJ1-5	NA	NA
TGTGCCAGCAGCCACCTGGGGGTGATGGCGGGGGCCGACACCGGGGTGCTGTTTTTT	CASSHLGVMAGADTGVLFF	TRBV4-2	TRBJ2-2	NA	NA
TGTGCCAGCAGTTACGAGAGCTCTGGGGCCAACGTCCTGACTTTC	CASSYESSGANVLTF	TRBV6-5	TRBJ2-6	NA	NA
TGTGCCAGTAGTATCGTCTCGGGGAGTGAAGCTTTCTTT	CASSIVSGSEAFF	TRBV19	TRBJ1-1	once	NA
TGTGCCAGCAGCTTGGGAGGGAACACTGAAGCTTTCTTT	CASSLGGNTEAFF	TRBV5-6	TRBJ1-1	NA	NA
TGTGCCAGCAGCTTAGTGCTAGCGGGCGGGGAGGAGACCCAGTACTTC	CASSLVLAGGEETQYF	TRBV7-9	TRBJ2-5	NA	TRBD2
TGTGCCAGCAGTTTTAGGGTGGGCACTGAAGCTTTCTTT	CASSFRVGTEAFF	TRBV28	TRBJ1-1	NA	NA
TGTGCCAGCAGACCCCCCGGGACAGACTACGGAGAGCAGTACTTC	CASRPPGTDYGEQYF	TRBV11-2	TRBJ2-7	NA	TRBD1
TGTGCCTGGGGATATGTGCGCGGAATCCCCTACGAGCAGTACTTC	CAWGYVRGIPYEQYF	TRBV30	TRBJ2-7	NA	NA
TGTGCCAGCAGGCCCTGGACAGGGGCCTACGAGCAGTACTTC	CASRPWTGAYEQYF	TRBV6-5	TRBJ2-7	once	TRBD1
TGTGCCAGCAGTTTATGGAGGGGCTACGAGCAGTACTTC	CASSLWRGYEQYF	TRBV28	TRBJ2-7	NA	NA
TGTGCCAGTAGCCTGACTAGCGGGACTTACAATGAGCAGTTCTTC	CASSLTSGTYNEQFF	TRBV19	TRBJ2-1	NA	TRBD2
TGTGCCAGCAGCTTGGAAGGGACAGGGGGAATGTACGAGCAGTACTTC	CASSLEGTGGMYEQYF	TRBV5-5	TRBJ2-7	NA	TRBD1
TGTGCCAGCACTTCCAGCTCCTACAATGAGCAGTTCTTC	CASTSSSYNEQFF	TRBV27	TRBJ2-1	NA	NA
TGTGCCAGCAGCCCCACCCGGGGTCAAGGACAGCCCCAGCATTTT	CASSPTRGQGQPQHF	TRBV7-2	TRBJ1-5	NA	NA
TGTGCCAGTAGTATAGGGCCTTTCAATGAGCAGTTCTTC	CASSIGPFNEQFF	TRBV19	TRBJ2-1	NA	NA
TGCGCCAGCAGCTTGGGAACAGGGATGAACACTGAAGCTTTCTTT	CASSLGTGMNTEAFF	TRBV5-1	TRBJ1-1	NA	NA
TGTGCCAGCAGCGTAGGGAGCGGGGGGTACGAGCAGTACTTC	CASSVGSGGYEQYF	TRBV9	TRBJ2-7	NA	TRBD2
TGTGCCAGCAGTAAGGGACAGGTGAACACTGAAGCTTTCTTT	CASSKGQVNTEAFF	TRBV6-1	TRBJ1-1	few	TRBD1
TGTGCCAGCAGCTTATCCGCGGGGCACTCCTACAATGAGCAGTTCTTC	CASSLSAGHSYNEQFF	TRBV7-3	TRBJ2-1	NA	NA
TGCGCCAGCAGCTTGGTTTACCCACGACTAGGCGGGAGTGGCACAGATACGCAGTATTTT	CASSLVYPRLGGSGTDTQYF	TRBV5-1	TRBJ2-3	NA	TRBD2
TGTGCCAGCAGCTGGGACCCTCCGGTTTACGAGCAGTACTTC	CASSWDPPVYEQYF	TRBV5-4	TRBJ2-7	NA	NA
TGCGCCAGCAGCCAAGCTGGACGCTTGAACAATGAGCAGTTCTTC	CASSQAGRLNNEQFF	TRBV4-1	TRBJ2-1	NA	NA
TGTGCCAGCAGCTCTATGACAGAAGACACAGATACGCAGTATTTT	CASSSMTEDTDTQYF	TRBV7-8	TRBJ2-3	NA	NA
TGTGCCAGCAGTTTAAGGGGCTCTGGGGCCAACGTCCTGACTTTC	CASSLRGSGANVLTF	TRBV28	TRBJ2-6	NA	NA
TGTGCCAGCAGTACCCTCGGGAACACTGAAGCTTTCTTT	CASSTLGNTEAFF	TRBV6-1	TRBJ1-1	few	NA
TGTGCCAGTGAGGGACTAGCTTCGAACACCGGGGAGCTGTTTTTT	CASEGLASNTGELFF	TRBV19	TRBJ2-2	NA	TRBD2
TGTGCCAGCAGCTTAACTAGCCAGGGTCTTGGCTACACCTTC	CASSLTSQGLGYTF	TRBV11-3	TRBJ1-2	once	NA
TGTGCCAGCAGCTGGACTAGCGGGAGCTACAATGAGCAGTTCTTC	CASSWTSGSYNEQFF	TRBV7-3	TRBJ2-1	NA	TRBD2
TGCGCCAGCAGCTGGTACAACACGGGCGATGGCTACACCTTC	CASSWYNTGDGYTF	TRBV5-1	TRBJ1-2	NA	NA
TGTGCCAGCAGCCTCCTCAGCCGTGGGCCCCAGCATTTT	CASSLLSRGPQHF	TRBV27	TRBJ1-5	NA	NA
TGCGCCAGCAGCCTGGGACAGTACTCCTACGAGCAGTACTTC	CASSLGQYSYEQYF	TRBV5-1	TRBJ2-7	once	TRBD1